The present entry profiles one T cell receptor beta chain with its context. This clonotype has more than one count but fewer than ten. The target of this receptor is not known. There are no base qualities to consult, and no much larger clone falls within one base. PBMCs were isolated by Ficoll-Paque density gradient centrifugation. These data come from a study of T-cell memory formation after mild COVID-19 (dated by TCRdb to the early 2020s). Regarding the research as a whole: TCR sequence clusters from the two donors were found to be largely donor specific. In a couple of donors, T-cell clones that expanded and contracted after mild COVID-19 were tracked by sequencing TCRalpha and TCRbeta repertoires over time. The cohort was made up of two young adult volunteers, one female and one male, who were previously healthy. Study-level results and caveats: Clones that contracted from day 15 to 85 showed balanced CD4/CD8 phenotypes, whereas a second wave of clones that expanded from day 15 to 37 leaned towards CD4+. Contracting CD4+ clones were located mainly in the CM and EM memory subsets, whereas CD8+ clones were found to be enriched in EMRA. Some responding clones were detected in pre-infection memory, which suggested that pre-existing cross-reactive memory T cells had joined the SARS-CoV-2 response. SARS-CoV-2 specificity was not confirmed for the second-wave clones peaking on day 37. The study included only a couple of mild cases, and larger cohorts that include severe cases with pre-infection samples were judged to be necessary.

Reading from cysteine to phenylalanine, the CDR3 counts 14 amino acids. Only the CDR3 DNA is retained, 42 bases long and in frame from the first base. V loses 9 bases, J loses 7 bases, and the germline ends lie 21 bases apart. Looking up the germline V gene yields CDR1 SNHLY and CDR2 FYNNEI. Sequencer: Illumina NovaSeq 6000. Using 5'RACE with constant-segment primers, TCRalpha and TCRbeta cDNA libraries were constructed, with sample barcodes and unique molecular identifiers added in the process. Trizol reagent was used to extract RNA from every sample. Libraries were amplified in two PCR steps, with a second sample barcode and Illumina TruSeq adapters added in the second step. Sequencing of libraries was performed on an Illumina NovaSeq with 2 x 150 bp paired-end reads. The paper's processing steps were these. Reads were demultiplexed and collapsed into UMI-guided consensus sequences with migec v1.2.7. Using mixcr v2.1.11, the UMI consensuses were aligned to TRA and TRB V and J templates and assembled into clonotypes. Expanded or contracted clonotypes were those called significant by both edgeR and NoisET, with noise models trained on biological replicates. For edgeR calls, the thresholds were a false discovery rate-adjusted p below 0.01 and a log2 fold-change of 1. As an exploratory analysis of dynamics, PCA with hierarchical clustering was applied to max-normalized trajectories of the 1000 most abundant clonotypes. Each responding clone was given a CD4 or CD8 phenotype based on the CD4+ and CD8+ repertoires, which had been sequenced separately. TCRdb reran the public reads through fastp at Q25 and MiXCR, keeping productive beta chains. Merged by CDR3 protein, the rows form single entries marked with the most common genes and DNA. Clone size and V and J calls follow TCRdb, not the original study. The sample yields some 600,000 distinct CDR3 sequences; 15% to 20% were counted once. The biggest ten clones account for just over 8% of the sample.

The source of this sequence is an adult woman who had mild COVID-19 (a few samples of this study predate the infection). The sample titles of this study are shuffled in the database, so cell type and time point are left out; the donor was told from shared clones. Recombination linked TRBV2 to TRBJ1-2; no D gene is confidently identified. The specimen sequenced was PBMCs or a T cell subset sorted from them (not recorded which). The DNA reads TGTGCCAGTACCATCGACGGAGGGATCGGTGGCTACACCTTC. It translates as CASTIDGGIGGYTF.